Each of the 8 T cell receptor beta chains below was sequenced from the same sample in a study of technical replicates of blood from a handful of donors. Clones were read by immunoSEQ multiplex PCR, and TCRdb kept only the in-frame ones, dropping some. The repertoire holds 62,000 or so clones, with about 89% as singletons. The sample taken for sequencing was PBMCs. The receptors stem from a human donor in good health. Some clones in this sample may be carry-over from other donors' samples.

The chain carries TRBV5-6 and TRBJ1-6; D might be TRBD1 (6 bases). V lost 0 bases and J lost 10, with 17 bases in between. The CDR3 spans 16 residues. The germline V gene has CDR1 SGHDT and CDR2 YYEEEE. The CDR3 coding sequence is TGTGCCAGCAGCTTGGCCACAGGGACGAGGCGATCACCCCTCCACTTT. Translated, it gives CASSLATGTRRSPLHF.

The CDR3 sequence is CASGGRGNTEAFF. CDR3 in DNA: TGTGCCAGCGGCGGGCGCGGTAACACTGAAGCTTTCTTT. The chain links TRBV9 to TRBJ1-1; D is ambiguous. CDR3 length: 13 amino acids. V was shortened by 7 bases and J by 2 bases, with 12 bases between the two germline ends. The V gene's germline CDR1 is SGDLS and CDR2 YYNGEE.

J is TRBJ1-3 and V is TRBV5-4; the D gene is possibly TRBD1 (5 bases). Germline V gene data show CDR1 as SGHNT and CDR2 as YYREEE (reference sequence). V was pared by 4 bases and J by 2 bases, with 13 bases between. The CDR3 loop spans 15 amino acids. CDR3: CASSQGVGAGNTIYF. CDR3 bases: TGTGCCAGCAGCCAAGGGGTTGGGGCTGGAAACACCATATATTTT.

The genes are TRBV10-3 and TRBJ1-5; maybe TRBD1 (5 bases). This CDR3 region has 13 residues. Germline lookup yields CDR1 ENHRY and CDR2 SYGVKD. The V end lost 8 bases, the J end lost 2 bases, and 10 bases lay between the germline ends. CDR3 amino acids: CAIRGDRNQPQHF. The CDR3 bases are TGTGCCATCCGGGGGGATCGCAATCAGCCCCAGCATTTT.

The chain employs TRBV2 and TRBJ2-6, with 8 bases identical to TRBD2. Germline trimming cut 3 bases from V and 4 bases from J; bases unmatched to any gene: 8. Per germline, CDR1 SNHLY and CDR2 FYNNEI. CDR3 length equals 17 residues. The CDR3: CASSEARKRGGANVLTF. Written as DNA, the CDR3 is TGTGCCAGCAGTGAGGCCCGCAAGCGGGGGGGGGCCAACGTCCTGACTTTC.

V is TRBV25-1 and J is TRBJ2-1; 10 bases map to TRBD2. The germline V gene has CDR1 MGHDK and CDR2 SYGVNS. The V and J ends lost 3 bases and 3 bases, in that order; junction bases with no gene match: 8. This CDR3 is built from 17 residues. CDR3 nucleotide sequence: TGTGCCAGCAGTGATATGGGAGCGGGAGGGGTCTACAATGAGCAGTTCTTC. Its protein is CASSDMGAGGVYNEQFF.

This rearrangement joins TRBV4-2 to TRBJ2-7, with D possibly matching TRBD2 (5 bases). The CDR3 consists of 16 residues. Germline assignment: CDR1 LGHNA and CDR2 YNFKEQ. With 0 bases removed from V and 2 bases from J, the gap between germline ends came to 14 bases. The CDR3 region has the DNA TGTGCCAGCAGCCAAGATGTCAGCGGAGCCCCCTACGAGCAGTACTTC. It is translated as CASSQDVSGAPYEQYF.

The chain uses TRBV7-7 and TRBJ1-4, with D unresolved. Trimming took 1 base from V and 8 from J, leaving 11 bases between them. Germline CDR1 SSHAT, CDR2 FNYEAQ (reference sequence). The length of the CDR3 is 14 residues. CDR3 amino acids: CASSLEPGGEKLFF. The CDR3 bases are TGTGCCAGCAGCTTAGAGCCGGGTGGGGAAAAACTGTTTTTT.